One T cell receptor beta chain is described in this entry. Its specificity is not known. This entry comes from a study of cytomegalovirus exposure and HLA in healthy donors. The PCR was carried out with 60 Vbeta primers and 13 Jbeta primers. Assay: immunoSEQ multiplex PCR; the TCRdb copy retains only in-frame clones and omits some. This table lists about 48,000 clones. General observations from the study: Per a prior analysis, the majority of TCR beta V segments were productive roughly 87% or roughly 30% of the time. Later on, an analysis showed TCR association rates differing by HLA locus, with DRB1 the most and HLA-C the fewest. It was taken for granted in presence/absence analyses that sequencing depth across donors was roughly uniform.

Material for sequencing was PBMCs. This receptor was obtained from a woman in her thirties or forties in good health and CMV-seronegative.

CDR3 DNA: TGCAGCGCAGGGACAGGGGTAGATACGCAGTATTTT. Amino acids: CSAGTGVDTQYF. The chain employs TRBV29-1 and TRBJ2-3; 10 nucleotides line up with TRBD1. Germline V CDR1 and CDR2: SQVTM, ANQGSEA. This CDR3 has 12 residues. V dropped 7 bases and J dropped 5; count of bases not matched to a gene: 3.